The clone carrying this T cell receptor (beta chain) was counted at least ten times. The CDR3 spans 15 residues. CDR1 is SGHRS, CDR2 YFSETQ, per germline. V was pared by 0 bases and J by 8 bases, with 8 bases of the junction left unmatched. The time point here: blood at routine non-recurrence follow-up after resection. Without sorting, whole RNA was sequenced from tumor, nontumor lung or frozen PBMC. The entry originates in a study of spatial heterogeneity in lung cancer. TCRdb re-derived calls from the 5' RACE reads in MiXCR, one entry per CDR3 protein. The data show around 110,000 distinct CDR3 sequences, 9% to 15% seen once.

The specimen comprised PBMCs, sampled at follow-up. The source is a male donor with early-stage non-small cell lung cancer. The chain has TRBV5-1 and TRBJ1-2; 9 nucleotides agree with TRBD1. This CDR3 is CASSLATTGGHGYTF. CDR3 nucleotide sequence: TGCGCCAGCAGCTTGGCCACTACAGGGGGCCACGGCTACACCTTC.